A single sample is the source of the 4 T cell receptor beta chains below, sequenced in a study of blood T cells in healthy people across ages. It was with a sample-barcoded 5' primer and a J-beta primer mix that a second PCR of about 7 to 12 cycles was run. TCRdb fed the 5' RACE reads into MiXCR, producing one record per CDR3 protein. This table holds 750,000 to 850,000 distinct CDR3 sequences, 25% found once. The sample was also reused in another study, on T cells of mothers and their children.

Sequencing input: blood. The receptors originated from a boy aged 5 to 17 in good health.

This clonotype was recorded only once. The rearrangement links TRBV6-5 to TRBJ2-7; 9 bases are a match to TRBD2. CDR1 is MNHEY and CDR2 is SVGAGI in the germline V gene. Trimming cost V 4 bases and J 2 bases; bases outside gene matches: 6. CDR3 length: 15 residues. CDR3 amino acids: CASSSQLAGTYEQYF. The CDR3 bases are TGTGCCAGCAGTTCGCAACTAGCGGGTACCTACGAGCAGTACTTC.

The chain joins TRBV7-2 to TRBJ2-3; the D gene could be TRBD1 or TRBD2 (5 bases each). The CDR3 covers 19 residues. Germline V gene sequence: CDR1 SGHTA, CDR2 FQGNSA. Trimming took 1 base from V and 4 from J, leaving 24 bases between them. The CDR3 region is CASSLEGFQRLGSADTQYF. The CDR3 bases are TGTGCCAGCAGCTTAGAGGGGTTCCAGCGGCTGGGGTCGGCAGATACGCAGTATTTT.

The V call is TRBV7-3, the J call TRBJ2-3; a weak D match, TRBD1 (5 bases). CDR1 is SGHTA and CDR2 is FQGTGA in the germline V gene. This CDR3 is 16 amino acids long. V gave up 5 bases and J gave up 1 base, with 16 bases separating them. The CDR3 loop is CASSPRVDSRTDTQYF. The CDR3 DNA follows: TGTGCCAGCAGCCCCCGAGTAGACAGCCGCACAGATACGCAGTATTTT.

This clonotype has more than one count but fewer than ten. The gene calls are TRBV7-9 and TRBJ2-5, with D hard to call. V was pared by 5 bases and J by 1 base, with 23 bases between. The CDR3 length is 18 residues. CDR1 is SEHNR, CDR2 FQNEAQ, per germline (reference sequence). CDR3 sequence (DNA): TGTGCCAGCAGCGTATTTCCCGGGCCCGCACCCTTCCAAGAGACCCAGTACTTC. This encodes CASSVFPGPAPFQETQYF.